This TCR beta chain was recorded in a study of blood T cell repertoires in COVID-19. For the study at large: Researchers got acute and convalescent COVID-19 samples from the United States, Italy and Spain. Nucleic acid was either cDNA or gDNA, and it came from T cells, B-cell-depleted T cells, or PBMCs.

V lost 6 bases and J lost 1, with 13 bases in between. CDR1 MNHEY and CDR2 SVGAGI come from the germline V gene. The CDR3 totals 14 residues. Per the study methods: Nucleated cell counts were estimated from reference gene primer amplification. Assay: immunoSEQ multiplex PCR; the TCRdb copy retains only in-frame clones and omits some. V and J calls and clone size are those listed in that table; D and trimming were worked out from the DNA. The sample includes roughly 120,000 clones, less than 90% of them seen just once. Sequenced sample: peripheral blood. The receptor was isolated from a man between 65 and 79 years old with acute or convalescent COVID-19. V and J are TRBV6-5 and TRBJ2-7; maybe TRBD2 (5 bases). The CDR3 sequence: CASRDFGRSYEQYF. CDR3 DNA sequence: TGTGCCAGCAGGGACTTCGGCAGATCCTACGAGCAGTACTTC.